The text below deals with one T cell receptor (beta chain). These data originate in a study of blood T cell repertoires in COVID-19. As for the study in general: PBMCs, B-cell-depleted T cells, or T cells provided the cDNA or gDNA that made up the material.

Participant ages covered roughly 18 to 89 years across approximately 25 US areas. Donors in Cohort 3 counted as recovered after two negative PCRs, clearance, or symptom resolution. After removal of 5 bases from V and 2 bases from J, the junction contained 5 bases not matched to a gene. The CDR3 is made up of 15 amino acids. Germline V CDR1 and CDR2: SGHTA, FQGNSA. Measured with immunoSEQ multiplex PCR; TCRdb has only the in-frame clones, and not every one. Among about 430,000 clones, 85% to 90% were seen once, and the ten largest hold roughly 1.1%. The rearrangement joins TRBV7-2 to TRBJ1-5; the match to TRBD1 covers 8 bases. The sequenced material came from PBMCs or T cells enriched from blood (not recorded which). This clonotype was obtained from a man between 25 and 39 years old who had recovered from COVID-19. CDR3 loop: CASSHGTGRNQPQHF. For the CDR3, the DNA is TGTGCCAGCAGCCATGGGACAGGCCGCAATCAGCCCCAGCATTTT.